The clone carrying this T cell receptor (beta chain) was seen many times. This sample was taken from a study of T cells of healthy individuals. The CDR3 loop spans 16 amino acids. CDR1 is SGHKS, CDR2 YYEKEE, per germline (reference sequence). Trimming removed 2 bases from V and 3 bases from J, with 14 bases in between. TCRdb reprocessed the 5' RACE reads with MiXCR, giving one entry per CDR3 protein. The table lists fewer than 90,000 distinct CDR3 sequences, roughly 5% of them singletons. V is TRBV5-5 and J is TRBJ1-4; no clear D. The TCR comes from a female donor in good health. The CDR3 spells CASSFKNPAANEKLFF. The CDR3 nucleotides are TGTGCCAGCAGCTTTAAAAACCCTGCGGCTAATGAAAAACTGTTTTTT.